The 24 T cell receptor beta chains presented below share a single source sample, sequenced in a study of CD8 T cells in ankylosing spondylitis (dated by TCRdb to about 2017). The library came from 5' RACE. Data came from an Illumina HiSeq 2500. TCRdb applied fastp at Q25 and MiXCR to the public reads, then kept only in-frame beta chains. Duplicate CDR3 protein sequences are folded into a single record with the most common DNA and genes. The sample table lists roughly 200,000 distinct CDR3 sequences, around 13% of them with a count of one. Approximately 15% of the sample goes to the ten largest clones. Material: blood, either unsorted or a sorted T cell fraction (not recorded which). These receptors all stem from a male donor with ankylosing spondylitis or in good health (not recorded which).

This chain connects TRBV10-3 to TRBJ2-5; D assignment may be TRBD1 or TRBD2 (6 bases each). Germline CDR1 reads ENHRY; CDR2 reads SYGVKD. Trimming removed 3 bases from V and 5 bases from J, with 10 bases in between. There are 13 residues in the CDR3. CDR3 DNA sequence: TGTGCCATCAGTGACGGGGGCTGGGAGACCCAGTACTTC. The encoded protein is CAISDGGWETQYF.

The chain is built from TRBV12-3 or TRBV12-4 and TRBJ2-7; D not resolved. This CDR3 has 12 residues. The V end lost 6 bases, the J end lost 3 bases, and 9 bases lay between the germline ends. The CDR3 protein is CASSLPLYEQYF. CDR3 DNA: TGTGCCAGCAGCCTACCGCTCTACGAGCAGTACTTC.

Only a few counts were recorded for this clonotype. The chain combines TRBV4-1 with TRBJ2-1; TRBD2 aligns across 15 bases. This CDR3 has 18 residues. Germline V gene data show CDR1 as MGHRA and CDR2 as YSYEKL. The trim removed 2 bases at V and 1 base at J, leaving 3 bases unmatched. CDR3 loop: CASSQSGLAGGSYNEQFF. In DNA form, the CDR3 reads TGCGCCAGCAGCCAATCGGGACTAGCGGGAGGTTCCTACAATGAGCAGTTCTTC.

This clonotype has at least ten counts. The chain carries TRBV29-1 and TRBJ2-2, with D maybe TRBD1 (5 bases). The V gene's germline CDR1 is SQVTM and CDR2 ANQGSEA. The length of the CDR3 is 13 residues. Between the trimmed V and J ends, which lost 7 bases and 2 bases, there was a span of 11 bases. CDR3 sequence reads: CSALGENTGELFF. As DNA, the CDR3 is TGCAGCGCATTAGGGGAAAACACCGGGGAGCTGTTTTTT.

The CDR3 nucleotides are TGTGCCAGCAGACTTACAGGGGGTAATGAAAAACTGTTTTTT. This sequence encodes CASRLTGGNEKLFF. This chain uses TRBV27 with TRBJ1-4; 8 nucleotides agree with TRBD1. Germline assignment: CDR1 MNHEY and CDR2 SMNVEV (reference sequence). With V trimmed by 6 bases and J by 4 bases, 4 bases remained unmatched. The CDR3 has 14 amino acids.

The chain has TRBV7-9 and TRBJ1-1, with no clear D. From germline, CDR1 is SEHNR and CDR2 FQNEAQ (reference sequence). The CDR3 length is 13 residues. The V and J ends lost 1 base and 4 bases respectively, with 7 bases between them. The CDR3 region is CASSLGIGTEAFF. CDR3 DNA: TGTGCCAGCAGCTTAGGGATAGGCACTGAAGCTTTCTTT.

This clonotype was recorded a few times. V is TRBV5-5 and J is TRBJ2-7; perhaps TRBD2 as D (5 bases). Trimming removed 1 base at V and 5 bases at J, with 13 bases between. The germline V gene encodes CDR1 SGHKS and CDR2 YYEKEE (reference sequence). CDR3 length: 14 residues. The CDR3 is CASSLPGIKDEQYF. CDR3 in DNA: TGTGCCAGCAGCTTGCCGGGGATAAAGGACGAGCAGTACTTC. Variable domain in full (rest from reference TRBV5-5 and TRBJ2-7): DAGVTQSPTHLIKTRGQQVTLRCSPISGHKSVSWYQQVLGQGPQFIFQYYEKEERGRGNFPDRFSARQFPNYSSELNVNALLLGDSALYLCASSLPGIKDEQYFGPGTRLTVT.

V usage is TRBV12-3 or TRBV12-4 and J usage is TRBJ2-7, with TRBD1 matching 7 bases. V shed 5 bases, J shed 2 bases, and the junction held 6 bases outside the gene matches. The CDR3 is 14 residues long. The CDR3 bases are TGTGCCAGCAGTCCCGGGGACAGCCCCTACGAGCAGTACTTC. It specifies CASSPGDSPYEQYF.

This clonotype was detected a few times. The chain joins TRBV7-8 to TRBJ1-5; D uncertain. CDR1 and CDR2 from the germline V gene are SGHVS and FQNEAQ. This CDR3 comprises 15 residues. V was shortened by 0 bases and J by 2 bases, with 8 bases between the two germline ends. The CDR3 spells CASSLAYGGNQPQHF. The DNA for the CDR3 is TGTGCCAGCAGCTTAGCGTATGGCGGCAATCAGCCCCAGCATTTT.

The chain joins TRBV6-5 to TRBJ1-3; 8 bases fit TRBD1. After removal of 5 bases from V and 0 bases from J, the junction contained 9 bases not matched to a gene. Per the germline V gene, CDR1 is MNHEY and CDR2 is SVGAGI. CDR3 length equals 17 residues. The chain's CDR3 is CASSNRQGSLSGNTIYF. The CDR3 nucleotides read TGTGCCAGCAGTAACCGACAGGGGAGCCTCTCTGGAAACACCATATATTTT.

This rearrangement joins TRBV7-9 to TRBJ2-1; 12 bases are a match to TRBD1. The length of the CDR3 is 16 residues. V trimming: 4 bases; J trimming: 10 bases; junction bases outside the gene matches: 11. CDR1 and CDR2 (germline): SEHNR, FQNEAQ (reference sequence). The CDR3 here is CASSSSLGQGAWEQFF. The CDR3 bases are TGTGCCAGCAGCTCCTCCTTGGGACAGGGGGCATGGGAGCAGTTCTTC. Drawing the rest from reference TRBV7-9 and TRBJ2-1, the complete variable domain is DTGVSQNPRHKITKRGQNVTFRCDPISEHNRLYWYRQTLGQGPEFLTYFQNEAQLEKSRLLSDRFSAERPKGSFSTLEIQRTEQGDSAMYLCASSSSLGQGAWEQFFGPGTRLTVL.

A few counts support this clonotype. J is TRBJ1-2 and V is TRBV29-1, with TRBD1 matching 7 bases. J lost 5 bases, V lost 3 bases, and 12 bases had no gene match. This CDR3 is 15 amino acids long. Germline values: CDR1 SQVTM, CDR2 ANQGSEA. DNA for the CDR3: TGCAGCGTTGATAGGACAGGTGTAGGTTCTTATGGCTACACCTTC. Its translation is CSVDRTGVGSYGYTF.

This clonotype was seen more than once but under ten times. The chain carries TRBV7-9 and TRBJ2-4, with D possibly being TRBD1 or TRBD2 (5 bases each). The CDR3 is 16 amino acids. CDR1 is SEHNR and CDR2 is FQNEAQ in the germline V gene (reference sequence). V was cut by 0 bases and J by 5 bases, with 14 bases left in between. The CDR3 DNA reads TGTGCCAGCAGCTTAGCCTTCGGGACGACCCAAAACATTCAGTACTTC. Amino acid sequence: CASSLAFGTTQNIQYF.

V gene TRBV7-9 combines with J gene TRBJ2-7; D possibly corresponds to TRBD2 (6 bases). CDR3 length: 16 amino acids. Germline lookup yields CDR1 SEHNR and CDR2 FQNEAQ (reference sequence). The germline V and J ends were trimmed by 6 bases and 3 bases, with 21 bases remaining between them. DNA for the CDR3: TGTGCCAGCAGACCCGCCTCGGGGAGGAACCTCTACGAGCAGTACTTC. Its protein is CASRPASGRNLYEQYF.

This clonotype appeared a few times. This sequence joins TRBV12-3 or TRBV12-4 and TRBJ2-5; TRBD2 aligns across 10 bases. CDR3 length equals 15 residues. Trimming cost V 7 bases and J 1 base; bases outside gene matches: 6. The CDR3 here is CASTLGLAVQETQYF. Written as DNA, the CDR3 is TGTGCCAGCACCCTAGGACTAGCGGTCCAAGAGACCCAGTACTTC.

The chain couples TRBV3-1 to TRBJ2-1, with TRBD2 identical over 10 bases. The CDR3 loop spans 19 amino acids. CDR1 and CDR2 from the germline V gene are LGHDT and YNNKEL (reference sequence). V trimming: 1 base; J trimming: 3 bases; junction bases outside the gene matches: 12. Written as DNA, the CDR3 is TGTGCCAGCAGCCAAGGAGGACGGGATCGGACTAGCGGCTACAATGAGCAGTTCTTC. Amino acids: CASSQGGRDRTSGYNEQFF.

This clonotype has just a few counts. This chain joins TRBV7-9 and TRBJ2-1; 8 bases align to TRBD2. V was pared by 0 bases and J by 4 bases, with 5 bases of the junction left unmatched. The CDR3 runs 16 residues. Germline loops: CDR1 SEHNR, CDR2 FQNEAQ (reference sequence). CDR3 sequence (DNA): TGTGCCAGCAGCTTAGCTTGGACTAGCAGTTACAATGAGCAGTTCTTC. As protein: CASSLAWTSSYNEQFF.

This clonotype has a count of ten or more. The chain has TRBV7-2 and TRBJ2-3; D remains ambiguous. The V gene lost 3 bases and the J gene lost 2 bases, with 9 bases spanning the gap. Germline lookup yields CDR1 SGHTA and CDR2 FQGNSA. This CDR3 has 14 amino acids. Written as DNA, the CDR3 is TGTGCCAGCAGCTTTACCGGATCCACAGATACGCAGTATTTT. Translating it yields CASSFTGSTDTQYF.

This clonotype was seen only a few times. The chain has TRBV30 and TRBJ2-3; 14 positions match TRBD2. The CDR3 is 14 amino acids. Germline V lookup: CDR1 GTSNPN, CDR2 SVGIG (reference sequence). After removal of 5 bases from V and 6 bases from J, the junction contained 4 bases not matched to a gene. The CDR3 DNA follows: TGTGCCTGGGCGGGACTAGCGGGGGTTGATACGCAGTATTTT. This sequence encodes CAWAGLAGVDTQYF.

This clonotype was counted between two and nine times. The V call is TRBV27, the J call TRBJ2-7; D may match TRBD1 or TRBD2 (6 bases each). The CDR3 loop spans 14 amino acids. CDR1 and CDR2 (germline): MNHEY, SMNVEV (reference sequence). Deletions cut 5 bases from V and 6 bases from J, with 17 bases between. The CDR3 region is CASSLRRGIGEQYF. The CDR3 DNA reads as TGTGCCAGCAGTCTGAGGAGGGGGATTGGCGAGCAGTACTTC.

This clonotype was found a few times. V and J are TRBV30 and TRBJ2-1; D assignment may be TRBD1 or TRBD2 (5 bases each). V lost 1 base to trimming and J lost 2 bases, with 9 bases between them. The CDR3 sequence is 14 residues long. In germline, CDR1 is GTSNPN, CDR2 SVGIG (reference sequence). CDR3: CAWSAGAAYNEQFF. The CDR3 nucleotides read TGTGCCTGGAGTGCCGGGGCCGCCTACAATGAGCAGTTCTTC.

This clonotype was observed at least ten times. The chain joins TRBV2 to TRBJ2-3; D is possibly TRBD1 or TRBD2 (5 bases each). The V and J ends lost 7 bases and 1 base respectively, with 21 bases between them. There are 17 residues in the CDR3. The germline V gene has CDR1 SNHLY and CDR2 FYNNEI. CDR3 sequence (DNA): TGTGCCAGCATGGGGGATGATGTTACCCTGGGCACAGATACGCAGTATTTT. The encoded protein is CASMGDDVTLGTDTQYF. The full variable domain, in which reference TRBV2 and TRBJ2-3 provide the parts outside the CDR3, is EPEVTQTPSHQVTQMGQEVILRCVPISNHLYFYWYRQILGQKVEFLVSFYNNEISEKSEIFDDQFSVERPDGSNFTLKIRSTKLEDSAMYFCASMGDDVTLGTDTQYFGPGTRLTVL.

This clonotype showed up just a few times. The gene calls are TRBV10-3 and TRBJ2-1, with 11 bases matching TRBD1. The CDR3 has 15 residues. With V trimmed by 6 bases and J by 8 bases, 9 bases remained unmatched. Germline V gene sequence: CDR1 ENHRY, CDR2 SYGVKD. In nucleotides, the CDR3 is TGTGCCATCAGCCGCGGACAGGGGGCACTTGATGAGCAGTTCTTC. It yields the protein CAISRGQGALDEQFF.

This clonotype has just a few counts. Here the CDR3 reads CASSTGSTGAAFF. The CDR3 nucleotides are TGTGCCAGTAGTACCGGATCTACGGGTGCAGCTTTCTTT. The chain recombines TRBV19 with TRBJ1-1; D gene ambiguous. This CDR3 has 13 residues. CDR1 and CDR2 from the germline V gene are LNHDA and SQIVND (reference sequence). V gave up 4 bases and J gave up 10 bases, with 16 bases separating them. Supplemented by reference TRBV19 and TRBJ1-1, the full variable domain reads DGGITQSPKYLFRKEGQNVTLSCEQNLNHDAMYWYRQDPGQGLRLIYYSQIVNDFQKGDIAEGYSVSREKKESFPLTVTSAQKNPTAFYLCASSTGSTGAAFFGQGTRLTVV.